This T cell receptor beta chain was recovered during a study of OX40 agonist ivuxolimab in advanced cancers. The CDR3 is made up of 14 amino acids. Between the trimmed V and J ends, which lost 10 bases and 4 bases, there was a span of 18 bases. The germline gives CDR1 KGHSH, CDR2 LQKENI. The data were produced by immunoSEQ multiplex PCR, yet TCRdb's version contains in-frame clones alone and is incomplete. The sample contains 60,000 to 75,000 clones, approximately 81% of which appear only once. The sequencing here drew on CD4+ or CD8+ T cells sorted from blood, taken in a trial of the OX40 agonist ivuxolimab. The chain links TRBV18 to TRBJ2-3; possible D gene TRBD1, 6 bases. The receptor comes from an adult with an advanced solid tumor such as melanoma, head and neck, liver or kidney cancer. CDR3 bases: TGTGCCACGGGTTCGACAGGAATGTCAGATACGCAGTATTTT. Protein: CATGSTGMSDTQYF.